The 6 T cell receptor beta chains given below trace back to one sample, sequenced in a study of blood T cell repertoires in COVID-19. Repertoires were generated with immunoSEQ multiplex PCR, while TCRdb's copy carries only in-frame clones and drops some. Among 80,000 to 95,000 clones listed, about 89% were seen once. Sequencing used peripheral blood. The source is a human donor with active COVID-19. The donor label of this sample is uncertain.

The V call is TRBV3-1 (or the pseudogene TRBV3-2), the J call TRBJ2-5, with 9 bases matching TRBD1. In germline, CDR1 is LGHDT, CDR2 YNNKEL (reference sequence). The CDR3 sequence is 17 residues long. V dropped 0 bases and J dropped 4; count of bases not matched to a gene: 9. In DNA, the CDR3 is TGTGCCAGCAGCCAAGATGATGCGGGACAGGGTGGAGAGACCCAGTACTTC. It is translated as CASSQDDAGQGGETQYF.

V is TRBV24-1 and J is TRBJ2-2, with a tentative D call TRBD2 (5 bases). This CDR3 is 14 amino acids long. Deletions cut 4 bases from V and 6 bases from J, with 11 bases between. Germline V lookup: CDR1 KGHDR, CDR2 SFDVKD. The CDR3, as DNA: TGTGCCACCAGTGACCCATTCGGGGCCGGGGAGCTGTTTTTT. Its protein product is CATSDPFGAGELFF.

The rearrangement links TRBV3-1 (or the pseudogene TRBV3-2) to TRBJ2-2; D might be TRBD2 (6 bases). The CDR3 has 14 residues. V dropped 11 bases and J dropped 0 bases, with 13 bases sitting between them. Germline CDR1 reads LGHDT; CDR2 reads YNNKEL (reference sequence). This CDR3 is CAVSRGANTGELFF. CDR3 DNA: TGTGCCGTTTCGCGCGGGGCGAACACCGGGGAGCTGTTTTTT.

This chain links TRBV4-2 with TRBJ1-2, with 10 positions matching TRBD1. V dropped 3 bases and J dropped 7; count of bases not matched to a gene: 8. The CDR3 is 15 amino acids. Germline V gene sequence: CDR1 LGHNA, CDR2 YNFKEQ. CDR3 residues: CASSQGTGEGSGYTF. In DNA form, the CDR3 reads TGTGCCAGCAGCCAGGGGACAGGGGAGGGCAGTGGCTACACCTTC.

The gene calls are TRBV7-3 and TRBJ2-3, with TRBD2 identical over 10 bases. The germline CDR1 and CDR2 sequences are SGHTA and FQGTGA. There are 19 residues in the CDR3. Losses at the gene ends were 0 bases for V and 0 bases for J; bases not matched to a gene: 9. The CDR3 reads CASSLTLGSGGLSTDTQYF. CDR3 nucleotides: TGTGCCAGCAGCTTAACGTTGGGTAGCGGGGGGCTAAGCACAGATACGCAGTATTTT.

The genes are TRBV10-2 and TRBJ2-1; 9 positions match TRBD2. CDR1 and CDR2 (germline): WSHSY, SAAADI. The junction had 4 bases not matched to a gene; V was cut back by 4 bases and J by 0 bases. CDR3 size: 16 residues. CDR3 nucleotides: TGCGCCAGCAGTGTTCGTAGCGGGAGCTCCTACAATGAGCAGTTCTTC. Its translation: CASSVRSGSSYNEQFF.